One sample yielded the 22 T cell receptor beta chains listed below, sequenced in a study of T cell changes during pregnancy in multiple sclerosis. Profiling relied on immunoSEQ multiplex PCR, and the TCRdb table lists in-frame clones only, not all of them. The profile covers roughly 88,000 clones, with around 90% appearing a single time and more than 1.5% taken by the ten largest. The sample here was peripheral blood, taken in the first trimester of pregnancy. The receptors here all came from a female donor with multiple sclerosis, enrolled in a pregnancy study.

The chain carries TRBV27 and TRBJ1-1, with 7 nucleotides matching TRBD1. J lost 7 bases, V lost 4 bases, and 9 bases had no gene match. The CDR3 extends over 14 amino acids. Germline CDR1 MNHEY, CDR2 SMNVEV (reference sequence). The CDR3 nucleotides read TGTGCCAGCAGTTCCCTAGACAGGGATTATGAAGCTTTCTTT. It yields the protein CASSSLDRDYEAFF.

The chain joins TRBV28 to TRBJ1-2; a possible D gene is TRBD1 (5 bases). V dropped 6 bases and J dropped 4 bases, with 15 bases sitting between them. CDR3 length: 14 residues. The germline V gene has CDR1 MDHEN and CDR2 SYDVKM. The CDR3 region is CASSPPAGFYGYTF. The CDR3, as DNA: TGTGCCAGCAGCCCCCCCGCAGGGTTCTATGGCTACACCTTC.

The chain combines TRBV19 with TRBJ2-7; no definite D call. This CDR3 has 13 amino acids. Germline V lookup: CDR1 LNHDA, CDR2 SQIVND (reference sequence). V shed 3 bases and J shed 6 bases, with 12 bases lying between them. CDR3 sequence: CASSIGFRFEQYF. As DNA, the CDR3 is TGTGCCAGTAGTATCGGTTTTCGGTTCGAGCAGTACTTC.

The chain has TRBV4-1 and TRBJ2-2; D is perhaps TRBD1 (5 bases). The CDR3 runs 16 residues. Trimming cost V 1 base and J 5 bases, with 14 bases left between them. The V gene's germline CDR1 is MGHRA and CDR2 YSYEKL. CDR3 in amino acids: CASSQVDMGLTGELFF. The CDR3 DNA follows: TGCGCCAGCAGCCAAGTCGATATGGGGCTAACCGGGGAGCTGTTTTTT.

The gene calls are TRBV9 and TRBJ2-1; TRBD2 agrees at 10 bases. CDR3 length: 17 residues. The trim removed 2 bases at V and 4 bases at J, leaving 9 bases unmatched. The V gene's germline CDR1 is SGDLS and CDR2 YYNGEE. The CDR3 here is CASSVPSGRASYNEQFF. DNA of the CDR3: TGTGCCAGCAGCGTGCCAAGCGGGAGGGCCAGTTACAATGAGCAGTTCTTC. The full variable domain, rest sourced from reference TRBV9 and TRBJ2-1, is DSGVTQTPKHLITATGQRVTLRCSPRSGDLSVYWYQQSLDQGLQFLIQYYNGEERAKGNILERFSAQQFPDLHSELNLSSLELGDSALYFCASSVPSGRASYNEQFFGPGTRLTVL.

The J gene is TRBJ2-1, the V gene TRBV2; the D gene is possibly TRBD2 (5 bases). Trimming removed 7 bases from V and 2 bases from J, with 12 bases in between. This CDR3 region has 14 residues. CDR1 and CDR2 from the germline V gene are SNHLY and FYNNEI. The CDR3 coding sequence is TGTGCCAGCACTGAGGGCCGCGCCTACAATGAGCAGTTCTTC. Its protein product is CASTEGRAYNEQFF.

The genes are TRBV5-1 and TRBJ2-7; D not certain. The CDR3 contains 13 residues. Deletions cut 3 bases from V and 1 base from J, with 8 bases between. Germline V gene lookup returns CDR1 SGHRS and CDR2 YFSETQ. The CDR3 region has the DNA TGCGCCAGCAGCTCCACCGGGTCCTACGAGCAGTACTTC. This gives the protein CASSSTGSYEQYF. Drawing the rest from reference TRBV5-1 and TRBJ2-7, the complete variable domain is KAGVTQTPRYLIKTRGQQVTLSCSPISGHRSVSWYQQTPGQGLQFLFEYFSETQRNKGNFPGRFSGRQFSNSRSEMNVSTLELGDSALYLCASSSTGSYEQYFGPGTRLTVT.

The CDR3 DNA reads as TGCGCCAGCAGCCAAGACCCGACAGCCGCCGTAGACAAAAACATTCAGTACTTC. It yields the protein CASSQDPTAAVDKNIQYF. The chain employs TRBV4-3 and TRBJ2-4, with D possibly matching TRBD1 (5 bases). The CDR3 spans 18 residues. From germline, CDR1 is LGHNA and CDR2 YSLEER. V was cut by 0 bases and J by 3 bases, with 18 bases left in between.

The gene calls are TRBV4-1 and TRBJ2-1, with 12 bases identical to TRBD2. Germline V lookup: CDR1 MGHRA, CDR2 YSYEKL. This CDR3 comprises 15 residues. Trimming at V came to 8 bases and at J to 4 bases, leaving 6 bases not matched to a gene. This CDR3 reads CASYGTSGRYNEQFF. CDR3 DNA: TGCGCCAGCTATGGGACTAGCGGGCGGTACAATGAGCAGTTCTTC.

This clone was detected once. The chain is built from TRBV7-7 and TRBJ2-1; TRBD2 matches at 13 bases. The V and J ends lost 3 bases and 5 bases, in that order; junction bases with no gene match: 1. This CDR3 has 15 residues. CDR1 is SSHAT and CDR2 is FNYEAQ in the germline V gene (reference sequence). The CDR3 spells CASSLGTSGNNEQFF. As DNA, the CDR3 is TGTGCCAGCAGCTTGGGGACTAGCGGGAACAATGAGCAGTTCTTC.

CDR3 in amino acids: CASNSEGQQLREAFF. The CDR3 nucleotides read TGTGCCAGCAATTCTGAGGGACAGCAACTACGTGAAGCTTTCTTT. The chain uses TRBV6-1 and TRBJ1-1; 7 nucleotides align to TRBD1. Germline CDR1 reads MNHNS; CDR2 reads SASEGT. The CDR3 is made up of 15 amino acids. The J segment lost 7 bases and the V segment lost 7 bases, leaving 15 bases of the junction unmatched.

This chain uses TRBV2 with TRBJ2-7, with D maybe TRBD1 (5 bases). V lost 1 base, J lost 2 bases, and 12 bases lay in between. This CDR3 has 15 amino acids. CDR1 and CDR2 (germline): SNHLY, FYNNEI. For the CDR3, the DNA is TGTGCCAGCAGTGAAGGCGGAGCAGGGCCCTACGAGCAGTACTTC. It specifies CASSEGGAGPYEQYF.

The chain combines TRBV5-1 with TRBJ1-2, with a weak D call TRBD1 (5 bases). Looked up from germline, CDR1 is SGHRS and CDR2 is YFSETQ. This CDR3 contains 13 residues. The V gene lost 7 bases and the J gene lost 4 bases, with 14 bases spanning the gap. The chain's CDR3 is CASSGGELYGYTF. In DNA, the CDR3 is TGCGCCAGCTCCGGGGGGGAGCTCTATGGCTACACCTTC.

The genes are TRBV5-1 and TRBJ1-1; D gene unclear. Germline CDR1 reads SGHRS; CDR2 reads YFSETQ. CDR3 size: 14 residues. The V end lost 1 base, the J end lost 8 bases, and 15 bases lay between the germline ends. CDR3 residues: CASSLNRPEVEAFF. CDR3 sequence (DNA): TGCGCCAGCAGCTTGAATCGACCTGAGGTCGAAGCTTTCTTT.

Only a few counts were recorded for this clone. This CDR3 reads CASSSTGWNTIYF. CDR3 sequence (DNA): TGTGCCAGCAGCTCGACAGGTTGGAACACCATATATTTT. This chain joins TRBV5-4 and TRBJ1-3; D may be TRBD1 (6 bases). The CDR3 has 13 amino acids. Trimming shortened V by 3 bases and J by 7 bases, and 11 bases separated the two germline ends. Germline V gene lookup returns CDR1 SGHNT and CDR2 YYREEE (reference sequence).

The V gene is TRBV5-1, the J gene TRBJ1-1, with D possibly TRBD1 on 5 matching bases. The germline gives CDR1 SGHRS, CDR2 YFSETQ. There are 15 residues in the CDR3. Trimming left V 1 base short and J 0 bases short, with 10 bases between. Here the CDR3 reads CASSLLSRVNTEAFF. The DNA of the CDR3 is TGCGCCAGCAGCTTGCTCAGCAGGGTGAACACTGAAGCTTTCTTT.

The chain recombines TRBV30 with TRBJ2-7; weak D call: TRBD1 (6 bases). There are 15 residues in the CDR3. CDR1 is GTSNPN, CDR2 SVGIG, per germline (reference sequence). The V end lost 0 bases, the J end lost 5 bases, and 17 bases lay between the germline ends. The CDR3 sequence: CAWSVKYRATHEQYF. The CDR3, as DNA: TGTGCCTGGAGTGTAAAATACAGGGCGACCCACGAGCAGTACTTC.

V gene TRBV7-2 combines with J gene TRBJ2-1; 9 bases map to TRBD2. V dropped 8 bases and J dropped 3; count of bases not matched to a gene: 8. The CDR3 consists of 15 residues. CDR1 SGHTA and CDR2 FQGNSA come from the germline V gene. The CDR3 coding sequence is TGTGCCAGCGGGGGCCTACTAGCGGGCTACAATGAGCAGTTCTTC. Translated, it gives CASGGLLAGYNEQFF.

Concerning this clone: One end of the junction does not line up with germline, which may come from a read error. The V gene is TRBV10-3, the J gene TRBJ1-1; D is uncertain. The CDR3 is 13 residues long. Germline-derived CDR1 and CDR2 are ENHRY and SYGVKD. The CDR3 DNA reads as TGTGCCATCACTGAGACGGGGAACACTGAAGCTTTCTTT. It encodes CAITETGNTEAFF.

The chain recombines TRBV6-1 with TRBJ2-1; TRBD2 aligns across 10 bases. The V gene's germline CDR1 is MNHNS and CDR2 SASEGT. The V segment lost 1 base and the J segment 10 bases; nucleotides outside the gene matches: 10. This CDR3 spans 16 amino acids. This chain's CDR3 is CASSEGRLAGDGEQFF. Here the CDR3 DNA reads TGTGCCAGCAGTGAAGGTCGGCTAGCGGGAGATGGGGAGCAGTTCTTC.

The sample holds a few counts of this clone. The CDR3 sequence is CASSSTSGRANEQFF. The DNA for the CDR3 is TGTGCCAGCAGCTCGACTAGCGGGAGGGCCAATGAGCAGTTCTTC. J is TRBJ2-1 and V is TRBV11-2; 14 nucleotides line up with TRBD2. Germline-derived CDR1 and CDR2 are SGHAT and FQNNGV. The CDR3 sequence is 15 residues long. The V segment lost 4 bases and the J segment 6 bases; nucleotides outside the gene matches: 2.

On this clone itself: Other DNA sequences in this specimen translate into the identical CDR3. The gene calls are TRBV14 and TRBJ2-7; 9 nucleotides align to TRBD1. J lost 4 bases, V lost 4 bases, and 2 bases had no gene match. The CDR3 contains 13 residues. Germline V gene data show CDR1 as SGHDN and CDR2 as FVKESK. Here the CDR3 DNA reads TGTGCCAGCAGCCGGGGACAGGGATACGAGCAGTACTTC. This encodes CASSRGQGYEQYF.